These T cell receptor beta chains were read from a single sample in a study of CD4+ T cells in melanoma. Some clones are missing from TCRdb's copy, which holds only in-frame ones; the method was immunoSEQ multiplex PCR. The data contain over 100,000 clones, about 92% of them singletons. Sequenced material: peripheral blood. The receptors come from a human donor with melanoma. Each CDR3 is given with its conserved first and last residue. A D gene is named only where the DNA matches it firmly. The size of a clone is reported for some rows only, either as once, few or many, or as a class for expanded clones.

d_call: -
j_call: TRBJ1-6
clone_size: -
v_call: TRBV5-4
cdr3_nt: TGTGCCAGCAGCTTGCAACAGAATAATTCACCCCTCCACTTT
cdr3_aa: CASSLQQNNSPLHF

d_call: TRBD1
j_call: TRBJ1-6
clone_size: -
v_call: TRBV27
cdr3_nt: TGTGCCAGCATGGACAGGGGGGTTTCACCCCTCCACTTT
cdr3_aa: CASMDRGVSPLHF

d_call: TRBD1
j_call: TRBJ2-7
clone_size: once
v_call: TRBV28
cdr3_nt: TGTGCCAGCACCCCTCCGGGACAGTCCTACGAGCAGTACTTC
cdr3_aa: CASTPPGQSYEQYF

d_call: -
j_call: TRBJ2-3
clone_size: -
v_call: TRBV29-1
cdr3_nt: TGCAGCGTTGCTAGAATCCGCGGACCCACAGATACGCAGTATTTT
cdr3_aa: CSVARIRGPTDTQYF

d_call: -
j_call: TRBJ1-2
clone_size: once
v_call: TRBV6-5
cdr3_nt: TGTGCCAGCAGTTACTTAAAGGAGGGCAGGGATGGCTACACCTTC
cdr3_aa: CASSYLKEGRDGYTF

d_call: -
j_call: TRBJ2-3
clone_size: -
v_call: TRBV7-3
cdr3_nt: TGTGCCAGCAGGCGACAAGAAACAGATACGCAGTATTTT
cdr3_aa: CASRRQETDTQYF

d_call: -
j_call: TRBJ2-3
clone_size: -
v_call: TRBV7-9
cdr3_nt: TGTGCCAGCAGCCGATTCGGAACAGATACGCAGTATTTT
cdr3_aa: CASSRFGTDTQYF

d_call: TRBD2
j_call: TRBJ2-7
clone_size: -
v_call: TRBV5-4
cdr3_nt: TGTGCCAGCAGCTTTCGTAGCGGGAGCACGGAATCCCACGAGCAGTACTTC
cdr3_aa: CASSFRSGSTESHEQYF

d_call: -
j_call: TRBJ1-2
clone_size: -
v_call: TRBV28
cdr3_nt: TGTGCCAGCAGTTTAACAGGGCTATATGGCTACACCTTC
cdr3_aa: CASSLTGLYGYTF

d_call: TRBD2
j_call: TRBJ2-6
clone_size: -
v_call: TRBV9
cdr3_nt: TGTGCCAGCAGCACCGGGGGGAGGGGCTTCGCTGGGGCCAACGTCCTGACTTTC
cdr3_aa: CASSTGGRGFAGANVLTF

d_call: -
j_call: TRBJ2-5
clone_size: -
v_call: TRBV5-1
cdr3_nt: TGCGCCAGCAGCTTTGCAGGGGACGTACAAGAGACCCAGTACTTC
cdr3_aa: CASSFAGDVQETQYF

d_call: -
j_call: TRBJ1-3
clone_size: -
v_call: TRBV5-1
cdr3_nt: TGCGCCAGCAGCTTGGAGGGGCTCGCGGCGACCATATATTTT
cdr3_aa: CASSLEGLAATIYF

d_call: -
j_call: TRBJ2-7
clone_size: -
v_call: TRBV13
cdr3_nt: TGTGCCAGCAGCTTATGGGGGGGGGCTACGTACGAGCAGTACTTC
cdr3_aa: CASSLWGGATYEQYF

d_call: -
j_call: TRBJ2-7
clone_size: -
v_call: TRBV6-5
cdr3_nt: TGTGCCAGCAGTTCGGGACAAGGCCTATACGAGCAGTACTTC
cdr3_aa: CASSSGQGLYEQYF

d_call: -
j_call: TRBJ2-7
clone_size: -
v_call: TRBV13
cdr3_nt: TGTGCCAGCAGCTTAGCCCAGGGGCCGTGGGAGCAGTACTTC
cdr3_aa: CASSLAQGPWEQYF

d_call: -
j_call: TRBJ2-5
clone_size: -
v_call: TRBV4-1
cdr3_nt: TGCGCCAGCAGCCAAGTTGGGCAGTCCAAGACCCAGTACTTC
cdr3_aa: CASSQVGQSKTQYF

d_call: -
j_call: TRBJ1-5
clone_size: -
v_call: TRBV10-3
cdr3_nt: TGTGCCATCAGTGAGTCCGGAGGGATCGGCAATCAGCCCCAGCATTTT
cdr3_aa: CAISESGGIGNQPQHF

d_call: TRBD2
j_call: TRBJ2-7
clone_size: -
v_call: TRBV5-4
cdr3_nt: TGTGCCAGCAGCTTGGCGGCTAGCGGGAGAGTAAACGAGCAGTACTTC
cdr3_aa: CASSLAASGRVNEQYF

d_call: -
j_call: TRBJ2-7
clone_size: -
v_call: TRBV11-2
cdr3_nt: TGTGCCAGCAGCCTTTACCAAGTGCGAGGCGGAGGTGGATCCTACGAGCAGTACTTC
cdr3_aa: CASSLYQVRGGGGSYEQYF

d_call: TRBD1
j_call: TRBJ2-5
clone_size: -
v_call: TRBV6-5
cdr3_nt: TGTGCCAGCAGTTACCCTGACAGGGGGACCCAGTACTTC
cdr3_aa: CASSYPDRGTQYF

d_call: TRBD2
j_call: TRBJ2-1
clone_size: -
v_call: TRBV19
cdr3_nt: TGTGCCAGTAGTATTGGGACTAGCGGTGTTTACAATGAGCAGTTCTTC
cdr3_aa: CASSIGTSGVYNEQFF

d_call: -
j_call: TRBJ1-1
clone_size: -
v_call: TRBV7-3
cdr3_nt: TGTGCCAGCAGCACCGGGCCGGACACTGAAGCTTTCTTT
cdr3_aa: CASSTGPDTEAFF

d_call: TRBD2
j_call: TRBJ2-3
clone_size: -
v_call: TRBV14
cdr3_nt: TGTGCCAGCAGCCAAGTCGGGGGGGCAGATACGCAGTATTTT
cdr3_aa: CASSQVGGADTQYF

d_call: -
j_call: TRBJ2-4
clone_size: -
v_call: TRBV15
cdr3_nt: TGTGCCACCAGCAGAGATCGGGACTTTAAAAACATTCAGTACTTC
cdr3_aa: CATSRDRDFKNIQYF

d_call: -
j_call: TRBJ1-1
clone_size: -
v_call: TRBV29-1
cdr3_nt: TGCAGCGTTATAGTCAACACTGAAGCTTTCTTT
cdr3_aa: CSVIVNTEAFF

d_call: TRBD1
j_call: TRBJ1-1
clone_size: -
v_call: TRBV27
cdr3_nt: TGTGCCAGCAGCCCGGGACAGCCGAACACTGAAGCTTTCTTT
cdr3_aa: CASSPGQPNTEAFF

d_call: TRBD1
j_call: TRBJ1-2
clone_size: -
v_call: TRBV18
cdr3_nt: TGTGCCAGCTCACCGACGGGACAGGTAGACGGCTACACCTTC
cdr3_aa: CASSPTGQVDGYTF

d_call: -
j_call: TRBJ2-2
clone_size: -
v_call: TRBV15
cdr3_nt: TGTGCCACCAGCAGAACGTCTAGGGGGGAGCTGTTTTTT
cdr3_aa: CATSRTSRGELFF

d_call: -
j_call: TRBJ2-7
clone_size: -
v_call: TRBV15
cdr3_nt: TGTGCCACCAGCAGTTTAGGGGGGGGCCGGTCCTACGAGCAGTACTTC
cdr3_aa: CATSSLGGGRSYEQYF

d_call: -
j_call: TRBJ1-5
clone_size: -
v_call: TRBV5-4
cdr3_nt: TGTGCCAGCAGCTTGGGAGGGGTTCAGCCCCAGCATTTT
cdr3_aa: CASSLGGVQPQHF

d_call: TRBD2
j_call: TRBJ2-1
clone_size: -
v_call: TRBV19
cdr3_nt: TGTGCCAGTAGTCCTCGGACTAGCGGGGGGGGTGATGAGCAGTTCTTC
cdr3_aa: CASSPRTSGGGDEQFF

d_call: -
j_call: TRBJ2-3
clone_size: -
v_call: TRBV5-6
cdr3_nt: TGTGCCAGCAGCCGCACGGGACCCCGCATCACAGATACGCAGTATTTT
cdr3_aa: CASSRTGPRITDTQYF

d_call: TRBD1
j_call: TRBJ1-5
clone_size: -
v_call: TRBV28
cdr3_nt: TGTGCCAGCAGTTTAAGGGACAGGGACAATCAGCCCCAGCATTTT
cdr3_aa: CASSLRDRDNQPQHF

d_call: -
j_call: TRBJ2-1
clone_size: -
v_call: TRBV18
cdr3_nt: TGTGCCAGCTCACCATACCAGCCGAGCTCCTACAATGGGCAGTTCTTC
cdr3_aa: CASSPYQPSSYNGQFF

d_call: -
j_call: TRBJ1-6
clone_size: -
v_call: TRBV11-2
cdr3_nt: TGTGCCAGCAGCCGGTCTGACAGAAGCTCCTATAATTCACCCCTCCACTTT
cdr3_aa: CASSRSDRSSYNSPLHF

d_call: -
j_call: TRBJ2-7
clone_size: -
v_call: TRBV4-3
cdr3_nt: TGCGCCAGCAGCAGAGATCGAACAGGAGCCTACGAGCAGTACTTC
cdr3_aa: CASSRDRTGAYEQYF

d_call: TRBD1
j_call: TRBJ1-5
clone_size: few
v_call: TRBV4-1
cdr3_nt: TGCGCCAGCAGCCAAAGGGGACAGGCGGAGGATCAGCCCCAGCATTTT
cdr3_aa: CASSQRGQAEDQPQHF

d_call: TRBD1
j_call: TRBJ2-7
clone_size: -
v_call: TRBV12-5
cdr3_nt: TGTGCTAGTGACCCCCCAGACAGGGTTCACGAGCAGTACTTC
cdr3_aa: CASDPPDRVHEQYF

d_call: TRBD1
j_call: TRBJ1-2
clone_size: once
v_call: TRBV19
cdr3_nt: TGTGCCAGTAGTACCAGACAGGGCACCCTATATGGCTACACCTTC
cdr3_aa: CASSTRQGTLYGYTF

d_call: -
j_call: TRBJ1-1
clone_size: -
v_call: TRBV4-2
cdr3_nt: TGTGCCAGCAGCCGGGGCACTGAAGCTTTCTTT
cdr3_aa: CASSRGTEAFF

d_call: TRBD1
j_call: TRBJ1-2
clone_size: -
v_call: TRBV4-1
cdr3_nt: TGCGCCAGCAGCCCGGCCGGACAGGGCACTAACTATGGCTACACCTTC
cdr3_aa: CASSPAGQGTNYGYTF

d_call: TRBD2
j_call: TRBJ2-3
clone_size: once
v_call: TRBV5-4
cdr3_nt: TGTGCCAGCAGCCCGAGAGCGGGGGGGGGCACAGATACGCAGTATTTT
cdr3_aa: CASSPRAGGGTDTQYF

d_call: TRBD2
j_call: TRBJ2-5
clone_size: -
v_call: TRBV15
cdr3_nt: TGTGCCACCAGCAGAGATTTCGTCACTGCAAGCGGGGTAGAGACCCAGTACTTC
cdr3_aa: CATSRDFVTASGVETQYF

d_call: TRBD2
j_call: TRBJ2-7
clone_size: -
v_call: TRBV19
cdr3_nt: TGTGCCAGTAGTATATGGGCGGGAGCCCCCTACGAGCAGTACTTC
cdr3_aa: CASSIWAGAPYEQYF

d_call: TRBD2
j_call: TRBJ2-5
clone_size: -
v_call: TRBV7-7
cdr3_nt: TGTGCCAGCAGCCCGACTAGCGGGGAAGAGACCCAGTACTTC
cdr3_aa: CASSPTSGEETQYF

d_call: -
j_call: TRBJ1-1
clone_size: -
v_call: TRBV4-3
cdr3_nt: TGCGCCAGCAGCCAAGCCGACGGAAGCGGACTTGAAGCTTTCTTT
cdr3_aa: CASSQADGSGLEAFF

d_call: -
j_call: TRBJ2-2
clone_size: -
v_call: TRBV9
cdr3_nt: TGTGCCAGCAGCGTAGTTGGGGCTTCCACCGGGGAGCTGTTTTTT
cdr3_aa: CASSVVGASTGELFF

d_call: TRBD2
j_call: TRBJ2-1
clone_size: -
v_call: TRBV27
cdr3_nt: TGTGCCAGCAGCTTACCGGGACTAGCATTTAATGAGCAGTTCTTC
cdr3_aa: CASSLPGLAFNEQFF

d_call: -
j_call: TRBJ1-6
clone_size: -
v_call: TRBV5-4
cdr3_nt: TGTGCCAGCAGCTTTTCAGAAGGCCACCTCCACTTT
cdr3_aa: CASSFSEGHLHF

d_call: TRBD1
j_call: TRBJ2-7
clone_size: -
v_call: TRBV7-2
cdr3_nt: TGTGCCAGCAGCTTAGGGAGGGACAGGGGGCTTAGGTACGAGCAGTACTTC
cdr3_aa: CASSLGRDRGLRYEQYF

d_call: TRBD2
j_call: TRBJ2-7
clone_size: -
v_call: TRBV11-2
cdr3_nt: TGTGCCAGCAGCCCTCTGGGACTAGGTTACGAGCAGTACTTC
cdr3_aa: CASSPLGLGYEQYF

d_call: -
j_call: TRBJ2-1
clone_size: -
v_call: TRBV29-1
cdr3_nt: TGCAGCGTAGACTTTAGCGGAACGAATGAGCAGTTCTTC
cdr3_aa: CSVDFSGTNEQFF